This T cell receptor (beta chain) was profiled in a study of CD8 T cells in ankylosing spondylitis (dated by TCRdb to about 2017). A note on the overall study: The study set out to find disease-linked TCR variants by profiling T cell receptor beta repertoires in ankylosing spondylitis patients and healthy donors. The whole study cohort included 108 healthy donors and 25 ankylosing spondylitis patients. Peripheral blood was sampled, and synovial fluid was additionally collected from ankylosing spondylitis patients. General study outcomes and caveats: The disease-linked clones had a CD8+ phenotype and were found at relatively low frequencies in peripheral blood. Some motif variants were previously reported in synovial fluid and blood of reactive arthritis patients, suggesting common disease-initiation mechanisms. According to the report, matched synovial fluid samples from ankylosing spondylitis patients were significantly enriched for the disease-linked clones. Blood from ankylosing spondylitis patients appeared to be characterized by a TCR beta motif composed of 7 to 9 highly homologous amino acid variants.

TCRdb records Illumina HiSeq 2500 as the sequencer. Quantitative 5'-RACE with molecular barcodes was used to prepare TCR beta libraries. In the source study's methods: A new computational method based on a probabilistic model of VDJ rearrangement was used to identify disease-linked TCR variants. The public reads were run again by TCRdb, first through fastp at Q25 and then through MiXCR, and only productive beta chains were kept. For every CDR3 protein sequence, its rows merge into one entry that carries the most common genes and DNA. The V and J calls shown here were made by TCRdb, not taken from the authors' results. The sample table lists fewer than 250,000 distinct CDR3 sequences, about 10% of them with a count of one. In total, the top ten clones hold less than 3% of the sample. The CDR3 contains 15 residues, cysteine and phenylalanine counted. The retained sequence is limited to the CDR3, 45 bases, with the frame set at the first base.

This clonotype was recorded at least ten times. Its binding antigen is unknown. No base-level quality is on record; no much larger clone is a single base apart. The sample consisted of blood, either unsorted or a sorted T cell fraction (not recorded which). The V and J genes are TRBV21-1 and TRBJ2-7; TRBD1, the table's D call, was not compared with the DNA. TRBV21-1 is described as a pseudogene. This sequence was found in a male donor with ankylosing spondylitis or in good health (not recorded which). The CDR3 region has the sequence CASSIPGWGHHEQYF. The DNA sequence is TGTGCCAGCAGCATACCCGGATGGGGACACCACGAGCAGTACTTC.